Following are 27 T cell receptor beta chains from one sample sequenced in a study of shared clonotypes between healthy human individuals. Clones were sequenced by immunoSEQ multiplex PCR, and TCRdb holds only the in-frame ones, with some missing. This table holds around 2,000,000 clones, 90% to 95% found once. Positive CCR7 selection of CD45RO-negative cells yielded the naive CD8 cells, and terminally differentiated effector memory CD45RA+ cells were excluded. The sequenced sample was naive CD8+ T cells from PBMCs. Receptors originate from a man between 18 and 35 years old in good health. Some clones in this sample may be carry-over from other donors' samples.

The J gene is TRBJ2-3, the V gene TRBV27; 8 bases agree with TRBD1. Unmatched junction bases numbered 9, after V lost 6 bases and J lost 4 bases. CDR3 length: 15 residues. From germline, CDR1 is MNHEY and CDR2 SMNVEV (reference sequence). In DNA form, the CDR3 reads TGTGCCAGCAGACTAGGACAGGGTGCGGCAGATACGCAGTATTTT. It is translated as CASRLGQGAADTQYF.

The V call is TRBV7-9, the J call TRBJ2-7; D remains ambiguous. Germline CDR1 is SEHNR and CDR2 is FQNEAQ (reference sequence). There are 15 residues in the CDR3. The V gene lost 5 bases and the J gene lost 2 bases, with 16 bases spanning the gap. DNA of the CDR3: TGTGCCAGCAGCGCCCGCGCGACACCTACCTACGAGCAGTACTTC. Protein: CASSARATPTYEQYF. The variable domain in full, with the rest retrieved from reference TRBV7-9 and TRBJ2-7, is DTGVSQNPRHKITKRGQNVTFRCDPISEHNRLYWYRQTLGQGPEFLTYFQNEAQLEKSRLLSDRFSAERPKGSFSTLEIQRTEQGDSAMYLCASSARATPTYEQYFGPGTRLTVT.

The V gene is TRBV19, the J gene TRBJ2-7; tentatively, D is TRBD2 (5 bases). Germline V lookup: CDR1 LNHDA, CDR2 SQIVND (reference sequence). This CDR3 has 10 amino acids. V lost 11 bases to trimming and J lost 1 base, with 6 bases between them. Written as DNA, the CDR3 is TGTGCCGCGGGTTCCTACGAGCAGTACTTC. It translates to CAAGSYEQYF.

This clone was recorded a few times. The rearrangement joins TRBV7-9 to TRBJ1-4; D uncertain. Germline CDR1 and CDR2: SEHNR and FQNEAQ (reference sequence). The CDR3 is made up of 12 amino acids. V was cut by 5 bases and J by 3 bases, with 4 bases left in between. DNA for the CDR3: TGTGCCAGCAGCCCGGCTAATGAAAAACTGTTTTTT. Its translation: CASSPANEKLFF. Full variable domain (missing parts from reference TRBV7-9 and TRBJ1-4): DTGVSQNPRHKITKRGQNVTFRCDPISEHNRLYWYRQTLGQGPEFLTYFQNEAQLEKSRLLSDRFSAERPKGSFSTLEIQRTEQGDSAMYLCASSPANEKLFFGSGTQLSVL.

The gene calls are TRBV10-3 and TRBJ1-4; no definite D call. The CDR3 contains 13 residues. Germline V CDR1 and CDR2: ENHRY, SYGVKD. Trimming removed 4 bases from V and 7 bases from J, with 10 bases in between. The CDR3 loop is CAISVQMGEKLFF. CDR3 DNA sequence: TGTGCCATCAGTGTACAGATGGGTGAAAAACTGTTTTTT.

The chain combines TRBV28 with TRBJ2-5; possible D gene TRBD1, 6 bases. The CDR3 totals 16 residues. The ends were cut back, 6 bases at V and 4 bases at J, with 21 bases in the middle. The germline gives CDR1 MDHEN, CDR2 SYDVKM. CDR3 sequence (DNA): TGTGCCAGCAGCCCTAATTCGCTGGGGGCCGGAGAGACCCAGTACTTC. Protein product: CASSPNSLGAGETQYF.

This chain joins TRBV25-1 and TRBJ2-7; D remains unclear. V was cut by 2 bases and J by 5 bases, with 7 bases left in between. The CDR3 totals 12 residues. In germline, CDR1 is MGHDK, CDR2 SYGVNS. The DNA of the CDR3 is TGTGCCAGCAGTGAAATAGGGAACGAGCAGTACTTC. Encoded protein: CASSEIGNEQYF.

This sequence joins TRBV27 and TRBJ1-1; the D is unclear. Trimming took off 4 bases at V and 2 bases at J, with 14 bases between the two ends. The CDR3 extends over 15 amino acids. The germline gives CDR1 MNHEY, CDR2 SMNVEV (reference sequence). In DNA form, the CDR3 reads TGTGCCAGCAGTTCTCCTAGCGGCCCTAACACTGAAGCTTTCTTT. Protein product: CASSSPSGPNTEAFF.

J is TRBJ2-3 and V is TRBV14, with D perhaps matching TRBD2 (6 bases). The CDR3 is made up of 15 amino acids. The V gene's germline CDR1 is SGHDN and CDR2 FVKESK. V was cut by 3 bases and J by 3 bases, with 13 bases left in between. CDR3 residues: CASSHHWEATDTQYF. Here the CDR3 DNA reads TGTGCCAGCAGCCATCATTGGGAGGCAACAGATACGCAGTATTTT.

In DNA form, the CDR3 reads TGTGCCACCTGTACGGACAGGGGCACTGAAGCTTTCTTT. Its translation is CATCTDRGTEAFF. This chain links TRBV6-5 with TRBJ1-1; 9 nucleotides match TRBD1. The CDR3 spans 13 residues. J gave up 4 bases and V 10 bases, and 7 bases lay outside the gene matches. Per germline, CDR1 MNHEY and CDR2 SVGAGI.

The rearrangement links TRBV4-1 to TRBJ1-1, with a possible D match to TRBD1 (5 bases). CDR1 and CDR2 (germline): MGHRA, YSYEKL. CDR3 length equals 17 residues. The germline V and J ends were trimmed by 4 bases and 1 base, with 19 bases remaining between them. CDR3 protein: CASSPRRGDLGNTEAFF. CDR3 DNA: TGCGCCAGCAGCCCTAGAAGAGGGGACCTGGGGAACACTGAAGCTTTCTTT.

The DNA of the CDR3 is TGCGCCAGCAGCTCCCGGGACAGTTCCTACGAGCAGTACTTC. Protein: CASSSRDSSYEQYF. The J gene is TRBJ2-7, the V gene TRBV5-1, with 7 bases lining up with TRBD1. CDR1 is SGHRS, CDR2 YFSETQ, per germline. The CDR3 has 14 amino acids. The V gene end was trimmed by 3 bases and the J gene end by 1 base; junction bases not matched to a gene: 4.

The table lists this clone with a count of one. The chain employs TRBV28 and TRBJ2-1; 10 bases are a match to TRBD2. Germline-derived CDR1 and CDR2 are MDHEN and SYDVKM. V dropped 3 bases and J dropped 2; count of bases not matched to a gene: 1. This CDR3 comprises 15 residues. The CDR3 region is CASSFGTSAYNEQFF. In nucleotides, the CDR3 is TGTGCCAGCAGTTTCGGGACTAGCGCCTACAATGAGCAGTTCTTC.

The chain has TRBV5-1 and TRBJ2-7; possibly TRBD1 for D (5 bases). This CDR3 contains 13 residues. The germline gives CDR1 SGHRS, CDR2 YFSETQ. V was trimmed by 2 bases and J by 3 bases, leaving 9 bases between them. The CDR3 DNA reads as TGCGCCAGCAGCTTAGGGGTGCTCTACGAGCAGTACTTC. Translating gives CASSLGVLYEQYF.

The rearrangement uses TRBV30 and TRBJ1-2, with D possibly TRBD1 on 5 matching bases. Germline V lookup: CDR1 GTSNPN, CDR2 SVGIG (reference sequence). The CDR3 runs 12 residues. Trimming left V 7 bases short and J 3 bases short, with 12 bases between. CDR3 sequence (DNA): TGTGCCTACCCGGACATTTACTATGGCTACACCTTC. Its protein product is CAYPDIYYGYTF.

This clone has more than one count but fewer than ten. This chain connects TRBV30 to TRBJ1-2, with unresolved D. CDR3 length: 12 residues. The V end was cut by 1 base, the J end by 8 bases, with 11 bases between. Per the germline V gene, CDR1 is GTSNPN and CDR2 is SVGIG (reference sequence). The CDR3 nucleotides read TGTGCCTGGAGTGACGTGGTAGTAGGCTACACCTTC. Residues: CAWSDVVVGYTF.

V is TRBV27 and J is TRBJ2-7, with 7 nucleotides matching TRBD1. CDR3 length: 13 residues. Germline V gene sequence: CDR1 MNHEY, CDR2 SMNVEV (reference sequence). V gave up 7 bases and J gave up 4 bases; unmatched junction bases: 7. CDR3 sequence: CASKRDRDYEQYF. In DNA, the CDR3 is TGTGCCAGCAAACGGGACAGAGATTACGAGCAGTACTTC.

Turning to this clone: Distinct nucleotide sequences in the sample also encode this CDR3. The chain is built from TRBV4-1 and TRBJ1-1; tentative D call: TRBD1 (6 bases). Germline V lookup: CDR1 MGHRA, CDR2 YSYEKL. V lost 1 base to trimming and J lost 2 bases, with 11 bases between them. The CDR3 sequence is 15 residues long. This chain's CDR3 is CASSQGTEGNTEAFF. The CDR3 DNA reads as TGCGCCAGCAGCCAAGGGACAGAGGGTAACACTGAAGCTTTCTTT.

As concerns this clone: Other DNA sequences within the sample encode an identical CDR3. The chain carries TRBV7-2 and TRBJ2-7; unclear D gene. Germline CDR1 is SGHTA and CDR2 is FQGNSA. The CDR3 contains 15 residues. V lost 1 base to trimming and J lost 0 bases, with 10 bases between them. DNA of the CDR3: TGTGCCAGCAGCTTAGGTCGGCAGAGCTCCTACGAGCAGTACTTC. Residues: CASSLGRQSSYEQYF.

This rearrangement joins TRBV13 to TRBJ2-5; 11 bases are a match to TRBD2. This CDR3 has 15 amino acids. The J segment lost 8 bases and the V segment lost 5 bases, leaving 10 bases of the junction unmatched. Germline V gene sequence: CDR1 PRHDT, CDR2 FYEKMQ (reference sequence). CDR3 sequence (DNA): TGTGCCAGCAGCCACAATCCAGGGACTAGCGGAACCCAGTACTTC. This gives the protein CASSHNPGTSGTQYF.

The chain joins TRBV27 to TRBJ1-2, with D perhaps TRBD1 (6 bases). The CDR3 is made up of 15 amino acids. Deletions cut 3 bases from V and 8 bases from J, with 19 bases between. From germline, CDR1 is MNHEY and CDR2 SMNVEV (reference sequence). CDR3 in amino acids: CASSFVGGPLSGYTF. The CDR3 nucleotides read TGTGCCAGCAGTTTCGTGGGGGGCCCTCTATCGGGCTACACCTTC.

This clone was detected only once. Other DNA variants within this sample encode the same CDR3. This chain uses TRBV7-9 with TRBJ2-7; D is possibly TRBD2 (6 bases). Germline CDR1 is SEHNR and CDR2 is FQNEAQ (reference sequence). The CDR3 runs 13 residues. V lost 6 bases and J lost 0, with 9 bases in between. CDR3 amino acids: CASSRDSSYEQYF. The CDR3, as DNA: TGTGCCAGCAGTAGGGACTCCTCCTACGAGCAGTACTTC.

V usage is TRBV18 and J usage is TRBJ2-7; tentatively, D is TRBD1 (5 bases). CDR1 is KGHSH and CDR2 is LQKENI in the germline V gene. The CDR3 is made up of 15 amino acids. V lost 2 bases and J 5 bases, leaving 16 bases between the germline ends. The CDR3 nucleotides are TGTGCCAGCTCACCAGTTGACAGAGAGGCCGACGAGCAGTACTTC. It yields the protein CASSPVDREADEQYF. The whole variable domain, filled in from reference TRBV18 and TRBJ2-7, reads NAGVMQNPRHLVRRRGQEARLRCSPMKGHSHVYWYRQLPEEGLKFMVYLQKENIIDESGMPKERFSAEFPKEGPSILRIQQVVRGDSAAYFCASSPVDREADEQYFGPGTRLTVT.

This chain joins TRBV4-1 and TRBJ1-4, with TRBD1 identical over 7 bases. Unmatched junction bases numbered 6, after V lost 5 bases and J lost 0 bases. Germline CDR1 and CDR2: MGHRA and YSYEKL. CDR3 size: 16 residues. The chain's CDR3 is CASSTGDSATNEKLFF. The DNA of the CDR3 is TGCGCCAGCAGCACAGGGGACAGTGCAACTAATGAAAAACTGTTTTTT.

The gene calls are TRBV7-9 and TRBJ2-1; TRBD2 might be the D (6 bases). Deletions cut 4 bases from V and 8 bases from J, with 15 bases between. CDR1 is SEHNR, CDR2 FQNEAQ, per germline (reference sequence). The CDR3 totals 14 residues. The CDR3 spells CASSSLAPWDEQFF. The CDR3 nucleotides read TGTGCCAGCAGCTCCCTAGCGCCCTGGGATGAGCAGTTCTTC.

The chain employs TRBV7-3 and TRBJ1-1, with a tentative D call TRBD1 (6 bases). The CDR3 consists of 13 residues. Trimming removed 6 bases from V and 1 base from J, with 9 bases in between. CDR1 SGHTA and CDR2 FQGTGA come from the germline V gene. CDR3 sequence: CASRRTENTEAFF. CDR3 DNA: TGTGCCAGCAGACGGACAGAGAACACTGAAGCTTTCTTT.

The rearrangement joins TRBV6-1 to TRBJ2-7; D might be TRBD2 (6 bases). CDR1 is MNHNS and CDR2 is SASEGT in the germline V gene. This CDR3 has 15 amino acids. Trimming removed 5 bases at V and 3 bases at J, with 17 bases between. The CDR3 protein is CASSIWTTAGYEQYF. The CDR3 DNA is TGTGCCAGCAGTATTTGGACTACCGCGGGCTACGAGCAGTACTTC.